A single sample is the source of the 14 T cell receptor beta chains below, sequenced in a study of blood T cell repertoires in COVID-19. Some clones are missing from TCRdb's copy, which holds only in-frame ones; the method was immunoSEQ multiplex PCR. The sample shows some 130,000 clones, 70% to 80% of them seen only once. The sample was peripheral blood. These receptor sequences come from a human donor in a cohort sampled during active COVID-19.

The chain is built from TRBV7-7 and TRBJ1-4; D uncertain. The CDR3 is made up of 15 amino acids. Deletions cut 5 bases from V and 3 bases from J, with 13 bases between. CDR1 is SSHAT, CDR2 FNYEAQ, per germline (reference sequence). The CDR3 sequence is CASSPRAAANEKLFF. The CDR3 DNA follows: TGTGCCAGCAGCCCCCGAGCTGCGGCTAATGAAAAACTGTTTTTT.

The chain is built from TRBV27 and TRBJ2-3; TRBD2 matches 10 bases. V shed 4 bases and J 1 base; nucleotides not matched to a gene: 8. CDR1 and CDR2 from the germline V gene are MNHEY and SMNVEV (reference sequence). This CDR3 is built from 17 residues. The CDR3, as DNA: TGTGCCAGCAGTTACGGGGGTAGCGGGGGGCGCACAGATACGCAGTATTTT. This gives the protein CASSYGGSGGRTDTQYF.

This clone was seen a single time. The rearrangement joins TRBV30 to TRBJ2-2, with D perhaps matching TRBD2 (5 bases). The ends were cut back, 7 bases at V and 7 bases at J, with 13 bases in the middle. The CDR3 is 12 amino acids. Germline V gives CDR1 GTSNPN, CDR2 SVGIG (reference sequence). DNA of the CDR3: TGTGCCTCGGGGTCGGTACGCGGGGAGCTGTTTTTT. Translating it yields CASGSVRGELFF.

The chain's CDR3 is CAWSVDSYNEQFF. CDR3 sequence (DNA): TGTGCCTGGAGTGTGGACTCTTACAATGAGCAGTTCTTC. The chain employs TRBV30 and TRBJ2-1; maybe TRBD2 (5 bases). The germline CDR1 and CDR2 sequences are GTSNPN and SVGIG (reference sequence). The V end was cut by 0 bases, the J end by 4 bases, with 7 bases between. The CDR3 is made up of 13 amino acids.

The chain is built from TRBV27 and TRBJ1-2; 8 bases agree with TRBD1. The CDR3 spans 13 residues. Germline CDR1 is MNHEY and CDR2 is SMNVEV (reference sequence). V dropped 8 bases and J dropped 5; count of bases not matched to a gene: 7. The CDR3 region is CASARDRLYGYTF. Written as DNA, the CDR3 is TGTGCCAGCGCGAGGGACAGGTTGTATGGCTACACCTTC.

V usage is TRBV19 and J usage is TRBJ1-4; 7 nucleotides align to TRBD1. The CDR3 runs 15 residues. J gave up 5 bases and V 5 bases, and 8 bases lay outside the gene matches. CDR1 and CDR2 from the germline V gene are LNHDA and SQIVND (reference sequence). This CDR3 reads CASSPGQAWNEKLFF. Written as DNA, the CDR3 is TGTGCCAGTAGTCCAGGACAGGCGTGGAATGAAAAACTGTTTTTT.

The chain employs TRBV13 and TRBJ2-7, with TRBD1 identical over 10 bases. Germline loops: CDR1 PRHDT, CDR2 FYEKMQ (reference sequence). V shed 4 bases and J 6 bases; nucleotides not matched to a gene: 9. This CDR3 comprises 15 residues. This chain's CDR3 is CASSSSRQGASEQYF. DNA for the CDR3: TGTGCCAGCAGCTCCTCCCGACAGGGGGCTAGCGAGCAGTACTTC.

The chain joins TRBV7-8 to TRBJ1-1; possibly TRBD1 for D (6 bases). Germline V gene lookup returns CDR1 SGHVS and CDR2 FQNEAQ. The CDR3 has 16 amino acids. Deletions cut 4 bases from V and 0 bases from J, with 15 bases between. The CDR3 sequence is CASSSNLGGLNTEAFF. CDR3 bases: TGTGCCAGCAGCTCGAACCTGGGGGGGCTGAACACTGAAGCTTTCTTT.

This chain connects TRBV5-1 to TRBJ2-7, with a possible D match to TRBD2 (6 bases). This CDR3 contains 13 residues. Germline V lookup: CDR1 SGHRS, CDR2 YFSETQ. Trimming removed 3 bases at V and 2 bases at J, with 9 bases between. CDR3 sequence: CASSWGGTYEQYF. The CDR3 DNA follows: TGCGCCAGCAGCTGGGGCGGGACCTACGAGCAGTACTTC.

The chain is built from TRBV5-6 and TRBJ1-1; TRBD1 matches at 7 bases. The J segment lost 6 bases and the V segment lost 3 bases, leaving 8 bases of the junction unmatched. The CDR3 loop spans 14 amino acids. Germline assignment: CDR1 SGHDT and CDR2 YYEEEE. CDR3 DNA sequence: TGTGCCAGCAGCTCAAGACAGGGAACCCCTGAAGCTTTCTTT. Translation: CASSSRQGTPEAFF.

The rearrangement links TRBV6-6 to TRBJ1-5, with a weak D call TRBD1 (5 bases). Germline values: CDR1 MNHNY, CDR2 SVGAGI (reference sequence). This CDR3 is 18 amino acids long. Between the trimmed V and J ends, which lost 8 bases and 0 bases, there was a span of 23 bases. The DNA for the CDR3 is TGTGCCAGCGGTCAGACCGGGGGGGAATTATATAGCAATCAGCCCCAGCATTTT. Its translation: CASGQTGGELYSNQPQHF.

This clone was seen only a few times. In DNA, the CDR3 is TGCGCCAGCAGTCCCGGGCCCGGTGAGGGTGGCTACACCTTC. This encodes CASSPGPGEGGYTF. The chain couples TRBV5-1 to TRBJ1-2; D not resolved. The V end lost 5 bases, the J end lost 7 bases, and 18 bases lay between the germline ends. The CDR3 extends over 14 amino acids. The germline V gene encodes CDR1 SGHRS and CDR2 YFSETQ.

The V and J genes are TRBV30 and TRBJ1-2; D unclear. The length of the CDR3 is 12 residues. Trimming cost V 5 bases and J 1 base, with 8 bases left between them. CDR1 GTSNPN and CDR2 SVGIG come from the germline V gene (reference sequence). The CDR3 region is CAWAQSNYGYTF. CDR3 sequence (DNA): TGTGCCTGGGCACAGAGTAACTATGGCTACACCTTC.

The CDR3 spells CASSLAGVDEKLFF. CDR3 nucleotides: TGTGCCAGCAGCTTAGCAGGGGTGGATGAAAAACTGTTTTTT. The rearrangement joins TRBV7-9 to TRBJ1-4, with D possibly TRBD1 on 5 matching bases. V was pared by 0 bases and J by 6 bases, with 8 bases between. CDR3 length equals 14 residues. CDR1 is SEHNR, CDR2 FQNEAQ, per germline (reference sequence).